The 32 T cell receptor beta chains in this list originate from one sample, sequenced in a study of blood T cell repertoires in COVID-19. Profiled with immunoSEQ multiplex PCR; TCRdb holds only in-frame clones, not every one. The repertoire holds some 160,000 clones, roughly 88% seen once, with roughly 2.3% in the top ten. Sequences were obtained from peripheral blood. These receptor sequences come from a man aged 18 to 30 with acute or convalescent COVID-19.

This chain links TRBV20-1 with TRBJ1-5; perhaps TRBD1 as D (5 bases). Trimming left V 3 bases short and J 8 bases short, with 14 bases between. Germline values: CDR1 DFQATT, CDR2 SNEGSKA (reference sequence). This CDR3 region has 13 residues. CDR3 nucleotide sequence: TGCAGTGCTAGTCTGGTGGGGCTCGAGCCCCAGCATTTT. Translated, it gives CSASLVGLEPQHF.

Ten or more counts support this clone. The chain has TRBV7-8 and TRBJ1-2, with TRBD1 matching over 11 bases. The germline gives CDR1 SGHVS, CDR2 FQNEAQ. J lost 7 bases, V lost 7 bases, and 8 bases had no gene match. This CDR3 has 14 amino acids. In nucleotides, the CDR3 is TGTGCCAGCACGGAAGGACAGGGGGCATTTGGCTACACCTTC. Protein sequence: CASTEGQGAFGYTF. Full variable domain (remainder filled in from reference TRBV7-8 and TRBJ1-2): GAGVSQSPRYKVAKRGQDVALRCDPISGHVSLFWYQQALGQGPEFLTYFQNEAQLDKSGLPSDRFFAERPEGSVSTLKIQRTQQEDSAVYLCASTEGQGAFGYTFGSGTRLTVV.

The chain carries TRBV5-1 and TRBJ2-2, with 7 bases that match TRBD2. Germline V CDR1 and CDR2: SGHRS, YFSETQ. The junction had 8 bases not matched to a gene; V was cut back by 4 bases and J by 5 bases. The CDR3 totals 15 residues. The CDR3 protein is CASSPGGGRTGELFF. CDR3 nucleotide sequence: TGCGCCAGCAGCCCGGGAGGTGGTAGAACCGGGGAGCTGTTTTTT.

The chain has TRBV11-2 and TRBJ2-4; perhaps TRBD1 as D (6 bases). Germline CDR1 reads SGHAT; CDR2 reads FQNNGV. CDR3 length: 17 residues. Trimming removed 4 bases from V and 8 bases from J, with 24 bases in between. CDR3 region: CASSSFGRSGVEDIQYF. CDR3 DNA sequence: TGTGCCAGCAGCTCCTTTGGTAGATCAGGGGTGGAGGACATTCAGTACTTC.

The chain links TRBV27 to TRBJ2-3, with D perhaps TRBD1 (5 bases). The CDR3 sequence is 14 residues long. Trimming stripped 4 bases from V and 2 bases from J, with 10 bases between. From germline, CDR1 is MNHEY and CDR2 SMNVEV (reference sequence). The CDR3 protein is CASSWSGLTDTQYF. The CDR3 coding sequence is TGTGCCAGCAGTTGGTCAGGGCTCACAGATACGCAGTATTTT.

CDR3 in DNA: TGCGCCAGCAGCTTGAGCGGGGAGAGCTCCTACGAGCAGTACTTC. It is translated as CASSLSGESSYEQYF. This chain joins TRBV5-1 and TRBJ2-7; 7 bases are a match to TRBD2. The J segment lost 0 bases and the V segment lost 1 base, leaving 4 bases of the junction unmatched. In germline, CDR1 is SGHRS, CDR2 YFSETQ. The CDR3 covers 15 residues.

The rearrangement uses TRBV9 and TRBJ2-1, with D tentatively TRBD1 (5 bases). The germline CDR1 and CDR2 sequences are SGDLS and YYNGEE. The CDR3 is 15 residues long. The V gene lost 6 bases and the J gene lost 0 bases, with 13 bases spanning the gap. For the CDR3, the DNA is TGTGCCAGCAACCCTCAGGGAAGCTCCTACAATGAGCAGTTCTTC. Protein product: CASNPQGSSYNEQFF.

This clone was seen more than once but under ten times. The genes are TRBV7-9 and TRBJ1-1, with D perhaps matching TRBD1 (5 bases). There are 12 residues in the CDR3. Trimming pared 7 bases from V and 1 base from J, leaving 7 bases between. Germline values: CDR1 SEHNR, CDR2 FQNEAQ (reference sequence). The CDR3 sequence is CASTQGNTEAFF. The CDR3 DNA sequence: TGTGCCAGCACGCAGGGGAACACTGAAGCTTTCTTT.

The V gene is TRBV25-1, the J gene TRBJ1-1; D gene ambiguous. This CDR3 is 13 amino acids long. The germline CDR1 and CDR2 sequences are MGHDK and SYGVNS. V was pared by 6 bases and J by 4 bases, with 12 bases between. The CDR3 reads CASRGMGGTEAFF. As DNA, the CDR3 is TGTGCCAGCAGAGGGATGGGAGGCACTGAAGCTTTCTTT.

The genes are TRBV18 and TRBJ1-1; 8 positions agree with TRBD1. After removal of 4 bases from V and 4 bases from J, the junction contained 11 bases not matched to a gene. CDR3 size: 16 residues. The germline V gene has CDR1 KGHSH and CDR2 LQKENI. The CDR3 nucleotides are TGTGCCAGCTCACACGACAGGGGTCCTCCCGGCACTGAAGCTTTCTTT. This sequence encodes CASSHDRGPPGTEAFF.

The chain uses TRBV5-6 and TRBJ2-2; perhaps TRBD2 as D (5 bases). The CDR3 is 17 residues long. Germline values: CDR1 SGHDT, CDR2 YYEEEE. Trimming removed 4 bases from V and 0 bases from J, with 16 bases in between. The CDR3 DNA follows: TGTGCCAGCAGCCCCGCGGGCGTGTTCGCGAACACCGGGGAGCTGTTTTTT. As protein: CASSPAGVFANTGELFF.

The chain has TRBV5-1 and TRBJ2-7; 7 nucleotides agree with TRBD2. Trimming cost V 0 bases and J 2 bases; bases outside gene matches: 8. CDR1 and CDR2 (germline): SGHRS, YFSETQ. The CDR3 covers 16 residues. DNA for the CDR3: TGCGCCAGCAGCTTGGCGGGGGGTGTTAATCCCTACGAGCAGTACTTC. Its translation is CASSLAGGVNPYEQYF.

This chain uses TRBV3-1 (or the pseudogene TRBV3-2) with TRBJ2-7, with D possibly being TRBD2 (6 bases). This CDR3 has 14 amino acids. V lost 7 bases and J lost 0, with 13 bases in between. Germline loops: CDR1 LGHDT, CDR2 YNNKEL (reference sequence). The CDR3 is CASTPDGSSYEQYF. The CDR3 DNA reads as TGTGCCAGCACCCCGGACGGGAGCTCCTACGAGCAGTACTTC.

The chain links TRBV6-5 to TRBJ1-1; tentatively, D is TRBD1 (6 bases). CDR1 and CDR2 (germline): MNHEY, SVGAGI. Trimming took 2 bases from V and 4 from J, leaving 11 bases between them. This CDR3 spans 14 amino acids. CDR3 sequence (DNA): TGTGCCAGCAGTTACCGGGGGGCGGGCACTGAAGCTTTCTTT. Translation: CASSYRGAGTEAFF.

The rearrangement uses TRBV21-1 and TRBJ1-2; TRBD1 is the table's D call and was not checked against the DNA. TRBV21-1 corresponds to a pseudogene. The CDR3 totals 17 residues. CDR3 loop: CASSKDQGLRINYGYTF. The CDR3 region has the DNA TGTGCCAGCAGCAAAGATCAGGGTCTTAGGATAAACTATGGCTACACCTTC.

The chain employs TRBV11-2 and TRBJ1-1; weak D call: TRBD1 (6 bases). The CDR3 sequence is 16 residues long. Germline V gives CDR1 SGHAT, CDR2 FQNNGV. Between the trimmed V and J ends, which lost 1 base and 0 bases, there was a span of 12 bases. The CDR3 region has the DNA TGTGCCAGCAGCTTAGCATGGGGGCCCATGAACACTGAAGCTTTCTTT. This sequence encodes CASSLAWGPMNTEAFF.

V and J are TRBV18 and TRBJ2-7, with D possibly being TRBD1 (6 bases). The CDR3 spans 16 residues. The germline CDR1 and CDR2 sequences are KGHSH and LQKENI. With 6 bases removed from V and 2 bases from J, the gap between germline ends came to 20 bases. The CDR3 loop is CASSLETGPTTYEQYF. CDR3 nucleotides: TGTGCCAGCTCCCTAGAGACAGGCCCTACAACCTACGAGCAGTACTTC.

CDR3 residues: CASSVVSGFYNEQFF. For the CDR3, the DNA is TGTGCCAGCAGCGTAGTTAGCGGATTCTACAATGAGCAGTTCTTC. The chain links TRBV9 to TRBJ2-1, with D perhaps TRBD2 (6 bases). The CDR3 length is 15 residues. V was trimmed by 0 bases and J by 3 bases, leaving 10 bases between them. Germline CDR1 SGDLS, CDR2 YYNGEE.

This clone was found a few times. The chain recombines TRBV10-3 with TRBJ2-3; TRBD2 matches 8 bases. Germline V lookup: CDR1 ENHRY, CDR2 SYGVKD. The CDR3 totals 14 residues. With V trimmed by 5 bases and J by 2 bases, 3 bases remained unmatched. This chain's CDR3 is CAISPGLATDTQYF. Written as DNA, the CDR3 is TGTGCCATCAGTCCCGGACTAGCCACAGATACGCAGTATTTT.

The V gene is TRBV9, the J gene TRBJ2-7; 10 positions match TRBD1. The junction had 9 bases not matched to a gene; V was cut back by 3 bases and J by 6 bases. This CDR3 is 15 amino acids long. Germline V CDR1 and CDR2: SGDLS, YYNGEE. Here the CDR3 DNA reads TGTGCCAGCAGCGCCCTCGGGACAGGGGATGGCGAGCAGTACTTC. This codes for CASSALGTGDGEQYF.

The chain has TRBV6-2 or TRBV6-3 and TRBJ2-7, with 11 bases that match TRBD2. V lost 2 bases and J lost 2; bases outside the gene matches: 5. The length of the CDR3 is 16 residues. CDR1 and CDR2 (germline): MNHEY, SVGEGT. DNA of the CDR3: TGTGCCAGCAGTTACCCGACTAGCGGGAAGACCTACGAGCAGTACTTC. Amino acid sequence: CASSYPTSGKTYEQYF.

V is TRBV9 and J is TRBJ2-3; no firm D call. V was cut by 3 bases and J by 0 bases, with 14 bases left in between. Germline CDR1 SGDLS, CDR2 YYNGEE. The CDR3 contains 16 residues. CDR3 sequence (DNA): TGTGCCAGCAGCGAATCCGCGGCCCCTAGCACAGATACGCAGTATTTT. This sequence encodes CASSESAAPSTDTQYF.

The V and J genes are TRBV19 and TRBJ2-2, with D tentatively TRBD1 (6 bases). V was clipped by 1 base and J by 7 bases, with 16 bases between them. The CDR3 is 16 amino acids. Germline assignment: CDR1 LNHDA and CDR2 SQIVND (reference sequence). CDR3: CASSIVTGLGNGELFF. CDR3 coding DNA: TGTGCCAGTAGTATAGTCACAGGGTTAGGAAACGGGGAGCTGTTTTTT.

The chain uses TRBV6-5 and TRBJ2-2; unclear D gene. Germline CDR1 MNHEY, CDR2 SVGAGI. V lost 5 bases and J 0 bases, leaving 10 bases between the germline ends. The CDR3 runs to 15 residues. In nucleotides, the CDR3 is TGTGCCAGCAGTACCACACACACGAACACCGGGGAGCTGTTTTTT. Its translation: CASSTTHTNTGELFF.

The chain joins TRBV11-2 to TRBJ2-7; possibly TRBD1 for D (5 bases). The V gene lost 1 base and the J gene lost 2 bases, with 21 bases spanning the gap. CDR1 and CDR2 (germline): SGHAT, FQNNGV. This CDR3 region has 18 residues. DNA of the CDR3: TGTGCCAGCAGCTTAGGACCTCCCAGGGAAAAGATCGCCTACGAGCAGTACTTC. Encoded protein: CASSLGPPREKIAYEQYF.

The sample holds a few counts of this clone. CDR3 DNA: TGTGCCAGCTCCCTCGGCACAGGGGGCAGGACTGAAGCTTTCTTT. Its protein is CASSLGTGGRTEAFF. The chain employs TRBV18 and TRBJ1-1; 9 nucleotides align to TRBD1. Losses at the gene ends were 6 bases for V and 5 bases for J; bases not matched to a gene: 10. The CDR3 consists of 15 residues. The germline V gene has CDR1 KGHSH and CDR2 LQKENI.

The J gene is TRBJ1-2, the V gene TRBV7-9; possible D gene TRBD1, 6 bases. V was trimmed by 4 bases and J by 2 bases, leaving 11 bases between them. The CDR3 sequence is 14 residues long. Germline CDR1 is SEHNR and CDR2 is FQNEAQ (reference sequence). In DNA, the CDR3 is TGTGCCAGCAGCTCCTTTCAGGGGAACTATGGCTACACCTTC. This codes for CASSSFQGNYGYTF.

The rearrangement joins TRBV2 to TRBJ1-2; no reliable D call. V was shortened by 7 bases and J by 2 bases, with 8 bases between the two germline ends. CDR3 size: 12 residues. From germline, CDR1 is SNHLY and CDR2 FYNNEI. For the CDR3, the DNA is TGTGCCAGCATCCGGGAAAACTATGGCTACACCTTC. Protein sequence: CASIRENYGYTF.

The chain is built from TRBV18 and TRBJ1-1, with a possible D match to TRBD1 (5 bases). CDR1 is KGHSH, CDR2 LQKENI, per germline. With 3 bases removed from V and 3 bases from J, the gap between germline ends came to 14 bases. The CDR3 covers 15 residues. Here the CDR3 reads CASSPYGGSDTEAFF. As DNA, the CDR3 is TGTGCCAGCTCACCGTATGGGGGGAGTGACACTGAAGCTTTCTTT.

CDR3 in amino acids: CASSRLATGLGGSKDTGELFF. CDR3 nucleotides: TGTGCCAGCAGCCGTCTTGCTACGGGACTAGGCGGGAGTAAGGACACCGGGGAGCTGTTTTTT. The chain joins TRBV3-1 (or the pseudogene TRBV3-2) to TRBJ2-2; TRBD2 matches 8 bases. This CDR3 is built from 21 residues. The V segment lost 4 bases and the J segment 3 bases; nucleotides outside the gene matches: 22. Looked up from germline, CDR1 is LGHDT and CDR2 is YNNKEL (reference sequence).

The V call is TRBV15, the J call TRBJ2-7; tentative D call: TRBD2 (5 bases). This CDR3 is 16 amino acids long. Germline lookup yields CDR1 LNHNV and CDR2 YYDKDF (reference sequence). Trimming removed 1 base from V and 5 bases from J, with 18 bases in between. In nucleotides, the CDR3 is TGTGCCACCAGCAGAGGCTACAGCAGCTTGGAGGACGAGCAGTACTTC. Translation gives CATSRGYSSLEDEQYF.

The chain combines TRBV18 with TRBJ1-2, with D possibly being TRBD1 (5 bases). CDR1 and CDR2 from the germline V gene are KGHSH and LQKENI. V was trimmed by 3 bases and J by 3 bases, leaving 17 bases between them. CDR3 length: 16 amino acids. The CDR3 DNA reads TGTGCCAGCTCACCGGAGCTAGACCTAGGGGACTATGGCTACACCTTC. This codes for CASSPELDLGDYGYTF.